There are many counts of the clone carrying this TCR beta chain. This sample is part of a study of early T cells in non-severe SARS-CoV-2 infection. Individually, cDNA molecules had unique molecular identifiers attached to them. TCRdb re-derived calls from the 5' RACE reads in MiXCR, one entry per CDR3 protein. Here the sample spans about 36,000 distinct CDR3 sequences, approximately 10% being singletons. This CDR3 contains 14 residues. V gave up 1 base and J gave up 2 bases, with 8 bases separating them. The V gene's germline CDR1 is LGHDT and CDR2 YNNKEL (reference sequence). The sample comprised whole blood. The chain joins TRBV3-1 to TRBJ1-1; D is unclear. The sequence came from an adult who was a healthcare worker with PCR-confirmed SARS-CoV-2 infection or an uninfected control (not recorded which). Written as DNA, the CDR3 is TGTGCCAGCAGCCAAGTAAGCGGTAACACTGAAGCTTTCTTT. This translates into CASSQVSGNTEAFF.